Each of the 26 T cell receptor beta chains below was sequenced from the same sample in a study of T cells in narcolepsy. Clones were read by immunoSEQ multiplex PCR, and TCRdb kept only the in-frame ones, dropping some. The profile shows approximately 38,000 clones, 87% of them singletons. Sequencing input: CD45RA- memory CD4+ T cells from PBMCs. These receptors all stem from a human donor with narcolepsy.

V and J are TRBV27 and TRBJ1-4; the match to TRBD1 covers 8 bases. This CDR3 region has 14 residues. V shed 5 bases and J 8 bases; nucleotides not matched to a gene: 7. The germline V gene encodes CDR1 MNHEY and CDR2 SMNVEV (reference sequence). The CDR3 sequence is CASSRDRGREKLFF. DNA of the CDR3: TGTGCCAGCAGTCGCGACAGGGGACGAGAAAAACTGTTTTTT.

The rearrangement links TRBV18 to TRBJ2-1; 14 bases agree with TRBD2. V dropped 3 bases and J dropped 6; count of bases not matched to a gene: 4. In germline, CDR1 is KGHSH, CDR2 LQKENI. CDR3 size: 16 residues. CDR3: CASSPTGTSGSNEQFF. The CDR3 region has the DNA TGTGCCAGCTCACCTACCGGGACTAGCGGGAGCAATGAGCAGTTCTTC.

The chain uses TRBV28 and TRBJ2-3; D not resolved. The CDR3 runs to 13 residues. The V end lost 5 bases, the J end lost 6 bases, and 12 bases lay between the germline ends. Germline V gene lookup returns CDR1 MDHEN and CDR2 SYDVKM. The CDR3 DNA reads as TGTGCCAGCAGTGAGAATTCCGGGGATACGCAGTATTTT. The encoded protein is CASSENSGDTQYF.

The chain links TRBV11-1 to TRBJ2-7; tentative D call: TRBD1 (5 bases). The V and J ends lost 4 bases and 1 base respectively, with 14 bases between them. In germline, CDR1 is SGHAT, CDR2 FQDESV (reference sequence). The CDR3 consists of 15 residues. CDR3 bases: TGTGCCAGCAGCTATACTCCTGACAGTTCCTACGAGCAGTACTTC. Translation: CASSYTPDSSYEQYF.

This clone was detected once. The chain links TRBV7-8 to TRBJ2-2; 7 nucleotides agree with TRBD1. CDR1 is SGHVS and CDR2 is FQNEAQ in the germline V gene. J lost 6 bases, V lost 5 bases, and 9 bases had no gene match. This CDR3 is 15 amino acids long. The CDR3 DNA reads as TGTGCCAGCAGCCCTACAGGGGCGGAGGCCGGGGAGCTGTTTTTT. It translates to CASSPTGAEAGELFF. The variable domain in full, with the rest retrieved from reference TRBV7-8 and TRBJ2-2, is GAGVSQSPRYKVAKRGQDVALRCDPISGHVSLFWYQQALGQGPEFLTYFQNEAQLDKSGLPSDRFFAERPEGSVSTLKIQRTQQEDSAVYLCASSPTGAEAGELFFGEGSRLTVL.

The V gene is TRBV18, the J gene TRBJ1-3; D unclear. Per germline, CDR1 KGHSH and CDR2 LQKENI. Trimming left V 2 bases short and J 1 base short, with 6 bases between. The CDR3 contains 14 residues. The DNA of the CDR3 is TGTGCCAGCTCACCAGCCTTTTCTGGAAACACCATATATTTT. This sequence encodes CASSPAFSGNTIYF.

CDR3 sequence reads: CASSPGTGETQYF. The CDR3 nucleotides read TGTGCCAGCAGCCCGGGGACGGGGGAGACCCAGTACTTC. This rearrangement joins TRBV5-6 to TRBJ2-5; TRBD1 or TRBD2 may be the D gene (5 bases each). V shed 4 bases and J shed 5 bases, with 12 bases lying between them. The CDR3 runs to 13 residues. Germline V gene lookup returns CDR1 SGHDT and CDR2 YYEEEE.

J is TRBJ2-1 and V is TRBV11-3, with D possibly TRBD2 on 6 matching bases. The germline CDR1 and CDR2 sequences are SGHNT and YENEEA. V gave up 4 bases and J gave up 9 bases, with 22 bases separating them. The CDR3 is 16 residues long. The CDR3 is CASSSPGGVPGSEQFF. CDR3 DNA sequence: TGTGCCAGCAGCTCCCCCGGCGGGGTGCCAGGAAGTGAGCAGTTCTTC.

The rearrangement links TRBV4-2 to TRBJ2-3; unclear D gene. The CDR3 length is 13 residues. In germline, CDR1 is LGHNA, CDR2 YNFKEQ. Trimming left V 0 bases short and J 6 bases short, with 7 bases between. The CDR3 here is CASSQDPGDTQYF. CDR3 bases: TGTGCCAGCAGCCAAGATCCTGGGGATACGCAGTATTTT.

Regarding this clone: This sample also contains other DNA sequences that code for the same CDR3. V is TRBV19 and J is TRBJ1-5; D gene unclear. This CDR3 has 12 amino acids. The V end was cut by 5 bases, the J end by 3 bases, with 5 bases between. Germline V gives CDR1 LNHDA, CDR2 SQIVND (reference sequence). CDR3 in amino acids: CASSPVNQPQHF. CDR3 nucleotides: TGTGCCAGTAGTCCGGTCAATCAGCCCCAGCATTTT. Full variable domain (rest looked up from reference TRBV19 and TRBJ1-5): DGGITQSPKYLFRKEGQNVTLSCEQNLNHDAMYWYRQDPGQGLRLIYYSQIVNDFQKGDIAEGYSVSREKKESFPLTVTSAQKNPTAFYLCASSPVNQPQHFGDGTRLSIL.

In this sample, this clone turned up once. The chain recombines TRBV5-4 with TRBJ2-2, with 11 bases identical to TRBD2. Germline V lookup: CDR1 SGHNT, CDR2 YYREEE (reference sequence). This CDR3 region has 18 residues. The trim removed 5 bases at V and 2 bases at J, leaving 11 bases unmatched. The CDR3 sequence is CASRLKGSGGVNTGELFF. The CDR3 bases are TGTGCCAGCAGATTGAAGGGTAGCGGGGGGGTAAACACCGGGGAGCTGTTTTTT.

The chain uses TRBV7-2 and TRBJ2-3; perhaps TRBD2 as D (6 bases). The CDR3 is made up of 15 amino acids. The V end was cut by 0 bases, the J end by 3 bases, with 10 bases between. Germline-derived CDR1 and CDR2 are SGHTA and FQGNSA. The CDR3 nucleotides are TGTGCCAGCAGCTTAGCGACCGGGGGAACAGATACGCAGTATTTT. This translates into CASSLATGGTDTQYF.

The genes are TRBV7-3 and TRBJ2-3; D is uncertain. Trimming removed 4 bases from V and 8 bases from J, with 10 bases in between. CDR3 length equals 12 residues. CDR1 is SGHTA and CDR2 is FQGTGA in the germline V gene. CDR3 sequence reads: CASSSPGGTQYF. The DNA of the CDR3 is TGTGCCAGCAGCTCCCCGGGTGGTACGCAGTATTTT.

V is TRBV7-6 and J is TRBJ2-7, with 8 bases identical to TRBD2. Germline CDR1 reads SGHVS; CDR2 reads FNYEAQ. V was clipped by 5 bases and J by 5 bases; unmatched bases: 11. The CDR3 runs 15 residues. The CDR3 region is CASSNAGTRGHEQYF. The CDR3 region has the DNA TGTGCCAGCAGCAACGCCGGGACTAGGGGCCACGAGCAGTACTTC.

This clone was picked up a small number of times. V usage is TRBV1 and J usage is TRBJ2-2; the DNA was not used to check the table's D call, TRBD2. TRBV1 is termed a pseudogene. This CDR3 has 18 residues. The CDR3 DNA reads TGCACCAGCAGCCAGAGGGCGACTAGCGGAATTAACACCGGGGAGCTGTTTTTT. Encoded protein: CTSSQRATSGINTGELFF.

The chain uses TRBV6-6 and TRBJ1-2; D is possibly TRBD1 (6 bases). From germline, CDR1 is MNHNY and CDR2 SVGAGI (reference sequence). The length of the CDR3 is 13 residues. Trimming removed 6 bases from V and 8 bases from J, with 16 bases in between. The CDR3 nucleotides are TGTGCCAGCAGGGCCCCACAGGGCAGAGGCTACACCTTC. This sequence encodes CASRAPQGRGYTF.

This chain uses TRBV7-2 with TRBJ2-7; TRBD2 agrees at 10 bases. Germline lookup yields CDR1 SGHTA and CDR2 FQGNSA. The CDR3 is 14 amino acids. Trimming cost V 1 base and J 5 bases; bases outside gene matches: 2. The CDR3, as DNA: TGTGCCAGCAGCTTAGGGCTAGCGGGAGACGAGCAGTACTTC. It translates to CASSLGLAGDEQYF.

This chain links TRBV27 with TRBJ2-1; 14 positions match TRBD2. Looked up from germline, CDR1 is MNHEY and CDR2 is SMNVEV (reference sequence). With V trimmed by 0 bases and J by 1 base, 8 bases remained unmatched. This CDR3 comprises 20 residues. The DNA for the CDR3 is TGTGCCAGCAGTTTATCGAGGGGGACTAGCGGGAGTAGGTCCTACAATGAGCAGTTCTTC. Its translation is CASSLSRGTSGSRSYNEQFF.

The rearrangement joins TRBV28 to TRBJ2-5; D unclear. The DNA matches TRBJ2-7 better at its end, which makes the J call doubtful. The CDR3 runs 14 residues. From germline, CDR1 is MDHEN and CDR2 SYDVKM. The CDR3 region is CASSLPVLHYEQYF. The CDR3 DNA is TGTGCCAGCAGTTTACCGGTCCTTCACTACGAGCAGTACTTC.

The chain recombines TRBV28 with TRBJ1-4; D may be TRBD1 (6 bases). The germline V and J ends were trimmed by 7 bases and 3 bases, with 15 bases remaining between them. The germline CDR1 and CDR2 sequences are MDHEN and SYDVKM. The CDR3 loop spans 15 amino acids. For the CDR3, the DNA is TGTGCCAGCAATAAGCAGGGGATCTCTAATGAAAAACTGTTTTTT. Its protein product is CASNKQGISNEKLFF.

The CDR3 sequence is CASSRSGTGSENYGYTF. DNA for the CDR3: TGTGCCAGCAGTCGTTCCGGGACAGGGTCTGAGAACTATGGCTACACCTTC. The chain couples TRBV11-3 to TRBJ1-2; 9 nucleotides agree with TRBD1. Germline V gene lookup returns CDR1 SGHNT and CDR2 YENEEA. J was trimmed by 2 bases and V by 6 bases; bases with no gene match: 13. This CDR3 has 17 residues.

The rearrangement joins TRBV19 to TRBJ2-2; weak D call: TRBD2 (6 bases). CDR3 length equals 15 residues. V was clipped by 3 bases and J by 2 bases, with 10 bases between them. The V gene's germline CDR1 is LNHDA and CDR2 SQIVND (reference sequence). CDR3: CASSINGGNTGELFF. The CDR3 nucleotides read TGTGCCAGTAGTATTAACGGGGGAAACACCGGGGAGCTGTTTTTT.

The CDR3 protein is CASSLNPSTGRLDFAAFF. The CDR3 nucleotides are TGTGCCAGCAGCTTGAACCCCTCGACAGGGAGGCTAGATTTTGCTGCTTTCTTT. The chain is built from TRBV11-1 and TRBJ1-1, with TRBD1 matching 7 bases. Losses at the gene ends were 3 bases for V and 11 bases for J; bases not matched to a gene: 24. This CDR3 region has 18 residues. The V gene's germline CDR1 is SGHAT and CDR2 FQDESV (reference sequence).

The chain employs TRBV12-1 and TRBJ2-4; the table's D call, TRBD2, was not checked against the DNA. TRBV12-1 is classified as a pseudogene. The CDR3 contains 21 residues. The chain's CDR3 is CASSFAQRGGSHSLAKNIQYF. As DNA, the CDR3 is TGTGCCAGCAGCTTTGCGCAACGGGGGGGCTCTCATTCACTAGCCAAAAACATTCAGTACTTC.

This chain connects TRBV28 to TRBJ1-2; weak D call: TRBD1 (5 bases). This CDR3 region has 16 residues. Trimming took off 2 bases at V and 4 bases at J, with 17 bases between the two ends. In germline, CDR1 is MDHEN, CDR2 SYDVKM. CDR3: CASSLQRDGHFYGYTF. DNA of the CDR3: TGTGCCAGCAGTTTACAACGGGACGGGCATTTCTATGGCTACACCTTC.

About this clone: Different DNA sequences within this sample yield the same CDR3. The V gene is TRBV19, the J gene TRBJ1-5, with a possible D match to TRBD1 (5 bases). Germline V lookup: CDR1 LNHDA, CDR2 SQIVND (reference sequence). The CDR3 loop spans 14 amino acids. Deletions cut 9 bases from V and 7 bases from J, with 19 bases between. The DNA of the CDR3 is TGTGCCAGCCTGACAGTCCATGGGGGGCAGCCCCAGCATTTT. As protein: CASLTVHGGQPQHF.